Described below is a single TCR beta chain sequence and its context. This clone's antigen is unknown. Just one base apart from a much larger clone, this may be a read error. The data were obtained in a study of Ad26.COV2.S vaccination and SARS-CoV-2 variants (dated by TCRdb to the early 2020s). Background on the whole study: Donors in the vaccine arm were drawn from COV1001, a phase I-IIa trial of Ad26.COV2.S in healthy adults that was multicentre, randomized, double-blind and placebo-controlled. Ad26.COV2.S was given intramuscularly at 5x10^10 or 1x10^11 viral particles, as a single shot or as two shots 56 days apart. Investigators did not know the trial group allocation while performing experiments and assessing outcomes. Participants in the trial were split at random into five groups of five each, receiving low-dose or high-dose Ad26.COV2.S once or twice, or else placebo on both occasions. The TCR-sequenced set comprised approximately 32 samples: around 20 Ad26.COV2.S vaccine recipients, 5 placebo recipients and 8 SARS-CoV-2 convalescent individuals. The specificity and breadth of SARS-CoV-2-reactive T cell receptors after Ad26.COV2.S vaccination were assessed by TCRbeta repertoire sequencing. Results and caveats for the whole study, not just this receptor: After vaccination, spike-specific CD8+ and CD4+ T cell responses were reported to show substantial breadth. Spike-specific TCR breadth was higher in Ad26.COV2.S recipients than in placebo recipients (P = 0.0014). The study lacked the statistical power to compare responses across vaccine doses or regimens. It was noted by the authors that total T cell responses may have been underestimated by the TCR breadth and depth analyses. Vaccine and placebo recipients had similar non-spike TCR breadth, a finding consistent with the vaccine containing only spike.

Read against the paper, the sample's treatment or condition label means: approximately 18 received Ad26.COV2.S at low or high dose, single or two shots; several received placebo; per-sample allocation not given. For vaccine and placebo recipients, repertoires were sequenced using samples collected on day 63 after the first injection. Between 29 July and 7 August 2020, Cohort 1b enrolled about two dozen adults aged 18-55 years at one site in Boston, USA. Ad26.COV2.S was a replication-incompetent adenovirus type 26 vector expressing a prefusion-stabilized SARS-CoV-2 spike protein from the original Wuhan strain. V is pared back by 2 bases and J by 4 bases, with 2 bases lying between the germline termini. The CDR1 and CDR2 encoded by the germline V gene (reference sequence) are SEHNR and FQNEAQ. The CDR3 runs 11 amino acids, cysteine and phenylalanine included. Only the CDR3 DNA stays, 33 bases, in frame from base 1.

TCRbeta CDR3 regions were sequenced with the immunoSEQ Assay. After extraction, genomic DNA underwent amplification by bias-controlled multiplex PCR, followed by high-throughput sequencing. Per the authors' processing: Collapsing and filtering of sequences were performed to quantify the absolute abundance of each unique TCRbeta CDR3 region. T cell fraction was estimated by normalization of TCRbeta template counts to usable DNA, with usable DNA being measured through amplification of reference genes present in all nucleated cells. Repertoire TCRs were annotated as SARS-CoV-2-specific by exact matching of V gene, CDR3 amino acid sequence and J gene to a known reactive TCR set. The reference SARS-CoV-2 TCR set came from MIRA and was filtered for enrichment in COVID-19-positive ImmuneCODE repertoires, removing public or cross-reactive TCRs. Using the MIRA antigens, annotated TCRs were further analysed by specific ORF or by position within an ORF. Breadth was defined as annotated unique rearrangements over total unique productive rearrangements; depth was the summed frequency of those rearrangements. Two-sided Wilcoxon rank-sum tests were applied when comparing TCR breadth between groups. Sourced from immuneACCESS, this table was stored by TCRdb with only in-frame sequences that have V and J called. A share of the clones is absent; for the studies checked, an unresolved V gene accounts for under half, and the remainder has no known explanation. For V, J and clone size, that table is used; D and trimming come from the DNA. This sample comprises 350,000 to 450,000 clones, around 92% of them detected only once. More than 1.5% of the sample rests with the top ten.

This material consisted of peripheral blood, taken in a trial of Ad26.COV2.S vaccine versus placebo. The receptor was isolated from a person between 18 and 65 years old who received the Ad26.COV2.S COVID-19 vaccine or a placebo. The rearranged segments are TRBV7-9 and TRBJ1-2, with the D gene uncertain. The DNA reads TGTGCCAGCAGCTTAACCTATGGCTACACCTTC. It codes for CASSLTYGYTF.